This T cell receptor (beta chain) was recorded in a study of beta chain features in type 1 diabetes (dated by TCRdb to 2016 to 2018). Looking at the study overall: No differences in mean age, gender distribution, total cell number or subset yield were found between patients and healthy donors. A total of approximately 100,000,000 sorted cells were examined across all samples, and the number of cells per subset was strongly correlated with RNA yield. In the study, TCRB repertoires of sorted circulating CD4+ T cell subsets from recently diagnosed type 1 diabetes patients were compared with those of matched healthy donors. Naive and central memory subsets were obtained from all 30 or so donors, but regulatory and stem cell-like memory subsets were isolated from only 8 patients and about eight healthy donors. Beyond this particular receptor, the publication reports: A moderate but significant shortening of TCRB CDR3 length was observed in type 1 diabetes patients in all four CD4+ subsets. Shorter templates might have been favored by PCR, but patient and control samples were amplified and corrected together, so both groups would have been affected equally by any skew. Only small numbers of individuals were included in the HLA sub-analyses, which left unresolved whether HLA type had any influence on TCRB rearrangement. Because cDNA was sequenced instead of genomic DNA, highly expressing activated cells could be over-represented, though the groups showed no difference in activation or CD3 levels. Fewer insertions and more nucleotide deletions at VDJ recombination sites were observed in patients with type 1 diabetes, implying thymic rearrangement abnormalities. Naive, central memory and regulatory TCRB repertoires appeared to be more similar among patients than among healthy donors.

All of the isolated RNA was reverse transcribed with the High Capacity cDNA Reverse Transcription Kit, so expressed TCRB transcripts were sequenced. For stem cell-like memory T cell samples, survey-depth immunoSEQ sequencing was used, averaging about 1 million total reads per sample. Sorted cells were lysed in RLT buffer, and RNA was extracted using DNase-treated RNeasy Micro or Mini kits according to cell number. Each cell subset was processed on its own to prevent cross-contamination, while patient and healthy donor samples were processed together. Using the immunoSEQ multiplex PCR, TCRB sequences were amplified from cDNA into 87-bp fragments spanning the CDR3 region. Sequencing of the amplicons was done on the Illumina HiSeq platform. Turning to the authors' computational methods: PCR bias was corrected computationally using synthetic template baselines, and reads within Hamming distance 2 were collapsed, with unmergeable singletons discarded. Reads were aligned against IMGT so that V, D and J genes, CDR3 length and insertions or deletions at six rearrangement sites could be assigned. Within each subset, clonotype counts were normalized to sorted cell number, and only after that were true diversity and Gini coefficients computed with the tcR R package. The overlap coefficient, calculated on TCRB nucleotide sequences, was used to measure repertoire sharing. The clones in this table, taken by TCRdb from immuneACCESS, are in-frame only. Not every clone is retained; where verified, under half of the shortfall comes from an unresolved V gene, and the cause of the rest is unknown. D and trimming were read from the DNA, whereas the V and J calls and clone size are those reported in that table. The sample includes 90,000 to 110,000 clones, with approximately 37% observed a single time. Roughly 0.059% of the sample is taken by the ten largest.

Taken from cysteine to phenylalanine, the CDR3 has 13 residues. Just CDR3 DNA is preserved here, 39 bases in frame from base 1. CDR1 is given as LNHDA and CDR2 as SQIVND, both from the germline V gene (reference sequence). V is pared back by 4 bases and J by 2 bases, with 6 bases lying between the germline termini. From each donor, a single peripheral blood sample of approximately 0.11 L on average was drawn into heparinised tubes. Naive, central memory, regulatory and stem cell-like memory CD4+ T cells were sorted on a BD FACSAria II using a panel including CD45RO, CCR7, CD25, CD127, CD95 and CD27. All sorted populations exceeded 98% purity. PBMCs were isolated immediately by Lymphoprep density gradient centrifugation and stained directly without culture. Samples were stained and sorted in pairs, with one healthy donor and one patient per experiment, so that batch effects were minimized. On this clone itself: The antigen it recognizes is unknown. It has no much larger one-base neighbor in the sample; base qualities were not kept.

The clonotype originates from a woman aged 18-35 years in good health. This sequence uses TRBV19 and TRBJ2-1, with the D gene not clear enough to name. The sample consisted of stem cell memory CD4+ T cells from blood. Sample cell subset or site, as interpreted from the label and publication: stem cell-like memory CD4+ T cells. The DNA sequence reads TGTGCCAGTAGTAGGCGGACCTACAATGAGCAGTTCTTC. The resulting protein is CASSRRTYNEQFF.